This TCR beta chain comes out of a study of blood T cell repertoires in COVID-19. Study at large: COVID-19 samples collected from the United States, Italy and Spain covered acute and convalescent phases. PBMCs, B-cell-depleted T cells, or T cells provided the cDNA or gDNA that made up the material.

The germline gives CDR1 LGHDT, CDR2 YNNKEL (reference sequence). The V gene lost 1 base and the J gene lost 2 bases, with 6 bases spanning the gap. The length of the CDR3 is 14 residues. Original handling: Reference gene primers were amplified, and this amplification served to estimate nucleated cell counts. Assay used: immunoSEQ multiplex PCR; TCRdb lists only in-frame clones, some missing. V, J and clone size derive from that table, while D and trimming were established from the DNA sequence. The table lists about 62,000 clones, approximately 90% of them singletons. Turning to this clone: This sample also contains other DNA sequences that code for the same CDR3.

Material: peripheral blood. J is TRBJ1-5 and V is TRBV3-1 (or the pseudogene TRBV3-2), with no clear D. The receptor's source is a woman of 80 years or more with acute or convalescent COVID-19. DNA for the CDR3: TGTGCCAGCAGCCAAGTGGCAGGCAATCAGCCCCAGCATTTT. Protein: CASSQVAGNQPQHF.